This T cell receptor (beta chain) was sequenced in a study of patients and donors after allogeneic stem cell transplantation. Via MiXCR, TCRdb re-called the RT-PCR reads, giving one row per CDR3 protein. In the table there are under 30,000 distinct CDR3 sequences, less than 45% of which are singletons. Germline-derived CDR1 and CDR2 are DFQATT and SNEGSKA (reference sequence). V was trimmed by 6 bases and J by 5 bases, leaving 20 bases between them. The CDR3 consists of 15 residues. The clonotype originates from a human donor who was either an allogeneic HSCT recipient or a stem cell or donor lymphocyte infusion donor (not recorded which). It is not recorded whose cells these are; they may come from a transplant donor. Sequenced sample: blood, either unsorted or a sorted T cell fraction (not recorded which). The chain carries TRBV20-1 and TRBJ2-1; D is unclear. The CDR3 is CSAPRSLTTNNEQFF. In DNA form, the CDR3 reads TGCAGTGCCCCCCGTTCTCTGACGACCAACAATGAGCAGTTCTTC.